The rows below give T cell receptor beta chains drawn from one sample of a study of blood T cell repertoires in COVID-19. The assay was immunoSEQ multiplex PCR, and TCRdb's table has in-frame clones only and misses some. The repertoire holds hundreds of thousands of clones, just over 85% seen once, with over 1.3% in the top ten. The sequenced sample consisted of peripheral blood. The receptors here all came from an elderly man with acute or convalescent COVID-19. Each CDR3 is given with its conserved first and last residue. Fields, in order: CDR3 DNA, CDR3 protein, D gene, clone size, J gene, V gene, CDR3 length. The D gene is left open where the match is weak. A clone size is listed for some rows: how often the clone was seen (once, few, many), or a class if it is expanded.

TGTGCCAGCTCTGAGGGAGGGGCGGGGAACACTGAAGCTTTCTTT CASSEGGAGNTEAFF - - TRBJ1-1 TRBV19 15
TGCGCCAGCAGCTTCTATAGAGGGACTAATGAAAAACTGTTTTTT CASSFYRGTNEKLFF - - TRBJ1-4 TRBV5-1 15
TGTGCCAGCTCACTGGACTCGGGCACTGAAGCTTTCTTT CASSLDSGTEAFF - - TRBJ1-1 TRBV18 13
TGTGCCAGCAGCCTTGGGACAGGGGCTTTAACGGGCGAGACCCAGTACTTC CASSLGTGALTGETQYF TRBD1 - TRBJ2-5 TRBV7-9 17
TGTGCCAGCAGCATAGGACAGCAAGAGACCCAGTACTTC CASSIGQQETQYF - - TRBJ2-5 TRBV7-9 13
TGTGCCAGCAGCTTAAGTCCCACAGGGGTGGAGACCCAGTACTTC CASSLSPTGVETQYF TRBD1 - TRBJ2-5 TRBV7-3 15
TGTGCCAGCAGCTGGGGCGACAGATCGAATGAGCAGTTCTTC CASSWGDRSNEQFF - few TRBJ2-1 TRBV5-4 14
TGTGCCAGCAGCCAAGACACGAGCCGTTATGGCTACACCTTC CASSQDTSRYGYTF - few TRBJ1-2 TRBV14 14
TGTGCCACCAGTGATTTGGCGGGTGACGAGCAGTACTTC CATSDLAGDEQYF - - TRBJ2-7 TRBV24-1 13
TGTGCCAGCAGCTTGAGCGGGCACCAAGAGACCCAGTACTTC CASSLSGHQETQYF - - TRBJ2-5 TRBV11-2 14
TGTGCCAGCAGTTACCCGGGATCCCCCGAGCAGTACTTC CASSYPGSPEQYF - - TRBJ2-7 TRBV6-6 13
TGTGCCAGCAGCTTATTGAGTGCGGGAGCTTCTGAACATACGCAGTATTTT CASSLLSAGASEHTQYF TRBD2 - TRBJ2-3 TRBV7-3 17
TGTGCCAGCAGCAACGACAGAAGCTCTGGAAACACCATATATTTT CASSNDRSSGNTIYF - - TRBJ1-3 TRBV7-2 15
TGTGCCAGCAGTGAATTGGGACTAGCTACGGAGACCCAGTACTTC CASSELGLATETQYF TRBD2 - TRBJ2-5 TRBV2 15
TGTGCCAGCAGTTTATCCCTCGGTGGAAACACCATATATTTT CASSLSLGGNTIYF - - TRBJ1-3 TRBV28 14
TGTGCCAGCAGCGGGGACAGGGGTCATCAGCCCCAGCATTTT CASSGDRGHQPQHF TRBD1 - TRBJ1-5 TRBV7-9 14
TGTGCCAGCAGTCCCCGGGGTCAAGATACGCAGTATTTT CASSPRGQDTQYF - - TRBJ2-3 TRBV5-8 13
TGTGCCAGCAGACACACAGACAGGGATAGTGGCTACACCTTC CASRHTDRDSGYTF TRBD1 - TRBJ1-2 TRBV3-1/TRBV3-2 14
TGTGCCAGCAGTACGACAGGGCTGAACACTGAAGCTTTCTTT CASSTTGLNTEAFF TRBD1 - TRBJ1-1 TRBV6-2/TRBV6-3 14
TGTGCCAGCAGCCAAGCCACAGGGGTGACTAATGAAAAACTGTTTTTT CASSQATGVTNEKLFF TRBD1 - TRBJ1-4 TRBV4-2 16
TGCGCCAGCAGCTTGGCCGGGTATAGCACCATATATTTT CASSLAGYSTIYF - - TRBJ1-3 TRBV5-1 13
TGCGCCAGCAGCCAAGATGAGGGCAGTAAAGGCGGCTACACCTTC CASSQDEGSKGGYTF - - TRBJ1-2 TRBV4-1 15
TGCGCCAGCAGCCCCGGACTAGCGACGACAAAAGAGACCCAGTACTTC CASSPGLATTKETQYF TRBD2 - TRBJ2-5 TRBV5-1 16
TGTGCCAGCAGCCATTCCACCGGGGAGCTGTTTTTT CASSHSTGELFF - - TRBJ2-2 TRBV7-2 12
TGTGCCAGCAGTGTGGACAGGGGACCAACCGGGGAGCTGTTTTTT CASSVDRGPTGELFF TRBD1 - TRBJ2-2 TRBV2 15
TGTGCCAGCAGCGCCTTAGCGGGGGGTGAGACCCAGTACTTC CASSALAGGETQYF TRBD2 once TRBJ2-5 TRBV9 14
TGTGCCAGCAGCCAAGTTGTCGGCATTCAGTACTTC CASSQVVGIQYF - - TRBJ2-4 TRBV3-1/TRBV3-2 12
TGCGCCAGCAGCCAAGAGCACTTCGGACAGGGAAACGTCCTGACTTTC CASSQEHFGQGNVLTF TRBD1 - TRBJ2-6 TRBV4-1 16
TGTGCCAGCAGTTTACGGGGGGCGGTGAACACTGAAGCTTTCTTT CASSLRGAVNTEAFF - - TRBJ1-1 TRBV27 15
TGTGCCAGCAGCTCAGGGCCTGGGGACACCGGGGAGCTGTTTTTT CASSSGPGDTGELFF - once TRBJ2-2 TRBV5-8 15
TGTGCCAGCAGCTTAAACAGCCCCGCCTACGAGCAGTACTTC CASSLNSPAYEQYF - - TRBJ2-7 TRBV7-2 14
TGTGCCAGCAGCTTACCGAGCTCCTACGAGCAGTACTTC CASSLPSSYEQYF - few TRBJ2-7 TRBV7-8 13
TGTGCCACGTCGGGACGGAGGGACTCACCCCTCCACTTT CATSGRRDSPLHF - - TRBJ1-6 TRBV27 13
TGCGCCAGCAGCCAAGATCTGGCCGTAGCCTATGGCTACACCTTC CASSQDLAVAYGYTF - - TRBJ1-2 TRBV4-3 15
TGTGCCACCAGCAGAGAGGACAGCTCCTATAATTCACCCCTCCACTTT CATSREDSSYNSPLHF - - TRBJ1-6 TRBV15 16
TGTGCCAGCAGTTACTCTCTAGCGGGGGTGTTTTTT CASSYSLAGVFF TRBD2 few TRBJ2-2 TRBV6-2/TRBV6-3 12